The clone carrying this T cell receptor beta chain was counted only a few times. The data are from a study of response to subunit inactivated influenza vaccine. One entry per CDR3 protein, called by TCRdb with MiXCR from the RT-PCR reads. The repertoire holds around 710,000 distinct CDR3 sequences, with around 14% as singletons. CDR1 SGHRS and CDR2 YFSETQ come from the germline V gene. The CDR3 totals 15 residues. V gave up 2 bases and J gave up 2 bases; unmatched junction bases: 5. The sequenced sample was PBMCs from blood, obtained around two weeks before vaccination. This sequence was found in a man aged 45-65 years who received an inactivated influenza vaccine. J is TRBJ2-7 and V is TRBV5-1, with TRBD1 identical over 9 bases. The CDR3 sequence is CASSFLRDRAYEQYF. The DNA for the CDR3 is TGCGCCAGCAGCTTTCTCCGGGACAGGGCCTACGAGCAGTACTTC.